This is a list of T cell receptor beta chains from one sample in a study of breast tumors, draining lymph nodes, adjacent tissues. TCRdb re-called the multiplex PCR reads through MiXCR, storing one row per CDR3 protein. The table includes about 270,000 distinct CDR3 sequences, roughly 30% detected once. The sample consisted of axillary lymph node tissue. These receptors all stem from a female donor with breast cancer. Some clones in this sample may be carry-over from other donors' samples. Both conserved end residues are part of each CDR3. The D gene is left open where the match is weak. Rows give clone size only sometimes, using once, few, many, or a class for an expanded clone.

abundance	v_gene	d_gene	CDR3aa
-	TRBV19	TRBD1	CASSTSGQRNTEAFF
many	TRBV20-1	TRBD1	CSAVLDRGYTGELFF
many	TRBV5-1	TRBD2	CASSSTSGPYNEQFF
many	TRBV14	-	CASSPSGLAYTGELFF
many	TRBV19	TRBD1	CASTRQGSRNQPQHF
many	TRBV20-1	TRBD2	CSAREGSSGSYEQFF
-	TRBV7-9	TRBD1	CASSHEGTGLRPSQETQYF
many	TRBV29-1	-	CSGRVPGAPRVTDTQYF
many	TRBV10-3	-	CAITGGNNSPLHF
many	TRBV12-3/TRBV12-4	TRBD2	CASGNGRDNEQFF
-	TRBV20-1	TRBD1	CSARDGDRGIGETQYF
few	TRBV30	-	CAGEWETQYF
many	TRBV12-3/TRBV12-4	-	CASSLGATTGYTF
many	TRBV5-5	-	CASSGLSRGGTTRNEQFF
many	TRBV5-1	-	CASSLDAGETYEQYF
many	TRBV20-1	TRBD2	CSAAGTSYEQYF
-	TRBV10-3	-	CAIATGELFF
many	TRBV15	-	CATSRGQIPYEQYF